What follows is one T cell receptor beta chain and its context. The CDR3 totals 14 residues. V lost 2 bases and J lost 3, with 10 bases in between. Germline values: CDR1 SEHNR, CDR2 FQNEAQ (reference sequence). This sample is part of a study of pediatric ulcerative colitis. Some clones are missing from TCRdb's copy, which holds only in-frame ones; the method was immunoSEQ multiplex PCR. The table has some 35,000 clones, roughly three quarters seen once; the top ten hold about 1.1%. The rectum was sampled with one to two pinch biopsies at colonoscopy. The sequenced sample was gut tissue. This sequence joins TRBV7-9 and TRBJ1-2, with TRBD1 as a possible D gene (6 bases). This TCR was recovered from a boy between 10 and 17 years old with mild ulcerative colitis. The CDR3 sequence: CASSLNRVDYGYTF. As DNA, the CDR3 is TGTGCCAGCAGCTTAAACAGGGTTGACTATGGCTACACCTTC.